This T cell receptor (beta chain) was identified during a study of T cell changes during pregnancy in multiple sclerosis. Germline V gene sequence: CDR1 MDHEN, CDR2 SYDVKM. The CDR3 consists of 14 residues. Unmatched junction bases numbered 2, after V lost 9 bases and J lost 2 bases. Produced via immunoSEQ multiplex PCR; TCRdb's table is partial and in-frame only. The data hold some 140,000 clones, with roughly 95% observed a single time. The source is a female donor with multiple sclerosis, enrolled in a pregnancy study. The gene calls are TRBV28 and TRBJ2-7, with 15 bases matching TRBD2. Sequencing was performed on peripheral blood, taken after pregnancy. CDR3 region: CASRTSGRAYEQYF. DNA of the CDR3: TGTGCCAGTCGGACTAGCGGGAGGGCCTACGAGCAGTACTTC.